A single sample is the source of the 17 T cell receptor beta chains below, sequenced in a study of ipilimumab plus nivolumab after autologous stem cell transplantation. This table comes from immunoSEQ multiplex PCR, and its TCRdb copy is limited to in-frame clones, with some not included. The sample contains 77,000 or so clones, more than 80% of which appear only once. The source material was PBMCs, sampled in a trial of ipilimumab plus nivolumab as post-transplant consolidation. The origin of the receptors is a male donor with diffuse large B-cell lymphoma.

In DNA form, the CDR3 reads TGTGCCAGCAATCTCCGCGGGGGGTTGACAGATACGCAGTATTTT. This translates into CASNLRGGLTDTQYF. The genes are TRBV5-4 and TRBJ2-3; 8 bases map to TRBD2. Germline CDR1 and CDR2: SGHNT and YYREEE (reference sequence). CDR3 size: 15 residues. With V trimmed by 6 bases and J by 3 bases, 9 bases remained unmatched.

This clone was found a few times. The V call is TRBV18, the J call TRBJ1-1; perhaps TRBD1 as D (6 bases). From germline, CDR1 is KGHSH and CDR2 LQKENI. The CDR3 totals 14 residues. V was pared by 4 bases and J by 0 bases, with 9 bases between. In DNA form, the CDR3 reads TGTGCCAGCTCACGAGACAGGATGAACACTGAAGCTTTCTTT. It codes for CASSRDRMNTEAFF.

The chain links TRBV11-2 to TRBJ2-5; a weak D match, TRBD1 (5 bases). The germline gives CDR1 SGHAT, CDR2 FQNNGV. The CDR3 consists of 14 residues. V was trimmed by 4 bases and J by 11 bases, leaving 20 bases between them. This chain's CDR3 is CASSSLRWQGEQYF. The CDR3 DNA sequence: TGTGCCAGCAGCTCCCTCAGATGGCAGGGTGAGCAGTACTTC.

Details on this clone: One end of the junction varies from germline; a read error may be responsible. The rearrangement links TRBV5-4 to TRBJ2-7, with 7 bases identical to TRBD2. This CDR3 is 15 amino acids long. Germline values: CDR1 SGHNT, CDR2 YYREEE (reference sequence). CDR3 residues: CASSQGQRGVDEQYF. The CDR3 DNA is TGCGCCAGCAGCCAAGGCCAGCGGGGAGTTGACGAGCAGTACTTC.

The CDR3 nucleotides read TGTGCCAGCAGCTTCGCCAGGGGGCCAAACAATGAGCAGTTCTTC. Protein product: CASSFARGPNNEQFF. The rearrangement links TRBV7-9 to TRBJ2-1, with 8 bases fitting TRBD1. The germline CDR1 and CDR2 sequences are SEHNR and FQNEAQ (reference sequence). This CDR3 is 15 amino acids long. After removal of 3 bases from V and 5 bases from J, the junction contained 6 bases not matched to a gene.

The J gene is TRBJ2-6, the V gene TRBV13; D is possibly TRBD1 or TRBD2 (6 bases each). The CDR3 contains 16 residues. Trimming took 6 bases from V and 5 from J, leaving 17 bases between them. Germline lookup yields CDR1 PRHDT and CDR2 FYEKMQ (reference sequence). This CDR3 reads CASSQNPGGRANVLTF. The CDR3 nucleotides read TGTGCCAGCAGTCAAAATCCCGGGGGCAGGGCCAACGTCCTGACTTTC.

The chain carries TRBV21-1 and TRBJ2-2; TRBD2 was called by the table and not checked on the DNA. TRBV21-1 is tagged as a pseudogene. The CDR3 runs 13 residues. CDR3 DNA: TGTGCCAGCAGTTCGGGGTTTATCGGGGAGCTGTTTTTT. The encoded protein is CASSSGFIGELFF.

This chain connects TRBV18 to TRBJ2-7, with D uncertain. V was shortened by 3 bases and J by 5 bases, with 11 bases between the two germline ends. In germline, CDR1 is KGHSH, CDR2 LQKENI. CDR3 length: 13 amino acids. The CDR3 here is CASSPAQRNEQYF. The CDR3 DNA is TGTGCCAGCTCACCGGCGCAGCGAAACGAGCAGTACTTC.

The rearrangement uses TRBV30 and TRBJ2-1, with D unresolved. Germline V lookup: CDR1 GTSNPN, CDR2 SVGIG (reference sequence). Trimming left V 0 bases short and J 5 bases short, with 14 bases between. This CDR3 has 15 residues. The DNA of the CDR3 is TGTGCCTGGAGTGTGGGTCAGAAACTGGACAATGAGCAGTTCTTC. This encodes CAWSVGQKLDNEQFF.

The chain is built from TRBV2 and TRBJ2-5; 12 bases fit TRBD2. This CDR3 comprises 16 residues. The junction had 7 bases not matched to a gene; V was cut back by 3 bases and J by 5 bases. Germline CDR1 reads SNHLY; CDR2 reads FYNNEI. The CDR3 region is CASSEGLAGGYETQYF. The CDR3 DNA sequence: TGTGCCAGCAGTGAGGGGCTAGCGGGGGGGTATGAGACCCAGTACTTC.

V is TRBV27 and J is TRBJ2-1; 11 bases are a match to TRBD2. This CDR3 spans 18 amino acids. CDR1 and CDR2 (germline): MNHEY, SMNVEV (reference sequence). Unmatched junction bases numbered 8, after V lost 0 bases and J lost 4 bases. The CDR3: CASSLSGFRTSGYNEQFF. CDR3 nucleotide sequence: TGTGCCAGCAGTTTATCCGGTTTTAGGACTAGCGGGTACAATGAGCAGTTCTTC.

The J gene is TRBJ1-2, the V gene TRBV27; D remains ambiguous. This CDR3 is 12 amino acids long. Germline loops: CDR1 MNHEY, CDR2 SMNVEV (reference sequence). Trimming removed 2 bases at V and 8 bases at J, with 9 bases between. In DNA form, the CDR3 reads TGTGCCAGCAGTTTAGTCTCTGTGGGCTACACCTTC. As protein: CASSLVSVGYTF.

The rearrangement joins TRBV2 to TRBJ1-5; D is unclear. CDR3 length: 14 amino acids. Trimming cost V 8 bases and J 2 bases, with 13 bases left between them. Looked up from germline, CDR1 is SNHLY and CDR2 is FYNNEI. For the CDR3, the DNA is TGTGCCAGCGCCTGGGGAGGTGGCAATCAGCCCCAGCATTTT. It specifies CASAWGGGNQPQHF.

The genes are TRBV5-4 and TRBJ1-6; no definite D call. This CDR3 is 15 amino acids long. Trimming cost V 3 bases and J 0 bases, with 7 bases left between them. Germline values: CDR1 SGHNT, CDR2 YYREEE (reference sequence). The CDR3 DNA is TGTGCCAGCAGCTCACGGAGCTCCTATAATTCACCCCTCCACTTT. Translation gives CASSSRSSYNSPLHF.

The V gene is TRBV5-4, the J gene TRBJ2-5; TRBD1 agrees at 7 bases. CDR3 length: 14 residues. CDR1 and CDR2 from the germline V gene are SGHNT and YYREEE (reference sequence). V lost 2 bases and J lost 2; bases outside the gene matches: 3. CDR3: CASSLRDRQETQYF. The CDR3 nucleotides are TGTGCCAGCAGCTTACGGGACAGACAAGAGACCCAGTACTTC.

This clone was found a few times. V is TRBV25-1 and J is TRBJ1-1; D is ambiguous. CDR3 length: 14 residues. Germline CDR1 and CDR2: MGHDK and SYGVNS. V was trimmed by 7 bases and J by 1 base, leaving 13 bases between them. CDR3 bases: TGTGCCAGCACCCCGTCGGGTCGGAACACTGAAGCTTTCTTT. Translated, it gives CASTPSGRNTEAFF.

The chain recombines TRBV6-6 with TRBJ1-3; D is ambiguous. The germline V gene has CDR1 MNHNY and CDR2 SVGAGI (reference sequence). The CDR3 loop spans 15 amino acids. Trimming cost V 0 bases and J 0 bases, with 6 bases left between them. The CDR3 nucleotides read TGTGCCAGCAGTTACTCGTTCGGCTCTGGAAACACCATATATTTT. The encoded protein is CASSYSFGSGNTIYF.